The 22 T cell receptor beta chains below all came from one sample that was sequenced in a study of blood T cell repertoires in COVID-19. Libraries were prepared by immunoSEQ multiplex PCR; TCRdb keeps only in-frame clonotypes and omits some of them. The table includes about 39,000 clones, about 86% detected once. The sequencing input was peripheral blood. These receptors all come from a man between 65 and 80 years old with acute or convalescent COVID-19.

This chain uses TRBV6-5 with TRBJ2-7; 12 bases are shared with TRBD2. The CDR3 has 15 residues. With V trimmed by 7 bases and J by 2 bases, 6 bases remained unmatched. Germline CDR1 reads MNHEY; CDR2 reads SVGAGI. CDR3 sequence: CASITLAGGPYEQYF. In DNA form, the CDR3 reads TGTGCCAGCATTACTCTAGCGGGAGGGCCCTACGAGCAGTACTTC.

The V and J genes are TRBV6-2 or TRBV6-3 and TRBJ1-1, with a possible D match to TRBD1 (5 bases). There are 14 residues in the CDR3. The germline V gene has CDR1 MNHEY and CDR2 SVGEGT. V gave up 4 bases and J gave up 2 bases, with 11 bases separating them. The CDR3, as DNA: TGTGCCAGCAGTTCTTACAGGAGTAACACTGAAGCTTTCTTT. This gives the protein CASSSYRSNTEAFF.

The DNA for the CDR3 is TGTGCCACCCAGTCACAGTTTAGCAATCAGCCCCAGCATTTT. Amino acids: CATQSQFSNQPQHF. V is TRBV24-1 and J is TRBJ1-5; no firm D call. Trimming took 9 bases from V and 0 from J, leaving 11 bases between them. From germline, CDR1 is KGHDR and CDR2 SFDVKD. This CDR3 has 14 residues.

This chain uses TRBV10-3 with TRBJ2-2; 9 bases are a match to TRBD1. With 6 bases clipped from V and 5 bases from J, the junction kept 4 bases outside the gene matches. This CDR3 is 14 amino acids long. CDR1 and CDR2 (germline): ENHRY, SYGVKD. The DNA for the CDR3 is TGTGCCATCAGAACCGGGACAGGGACCGGGGAGCTGTTTTTT. It is translated as CAIRTGTGTGELFF.

The J gene is TRBJ1-1, the V gene TRBV29-1; D uncertain. This CDR3 has 15 amino acids. Trimming left V 7 bases short and J 4 bases short, with 22 bases between. Germline assignment: CDR1 SQVTM and CDR2 ANQGSEA. CDR3 in amino acids: CSALSGTAHFTEAFF. The CDR3 DNA follows: TGCAGCGCGTTATCTGGCACAGCCCATTTCACTGAAGCTTTCTTT.

The chain employs TRBV9 and TRBJ1-1; TRBD1 might be the D (5 bases). CDR1 and CDR2 (germline): SGDLS, YYNGEE. The CDR3 sequence is 14 residues long. The V gene lost 3 bases and the J gene lost 6 bases, with 15 bases spanning the gap. CDR3 in DNA: TGTGCCAGCAGCGGTGGGGCTTGGGTCGCTGAAGCTTTCTTT. Its translation: CASSGGAWVAEAFF.

The V and J genes are TRBV5-1 and TRBJ2-3; a weak D match, TRBD1 (9 bases). The CDR3 is made up of 15 amino acids. The V and J ends lost 2 bases and 5 bases respectively, with 15 bases between them. Germline V gene sequence: CDR1 SGHRS, CDR2 YFSETQ. DNA of the CDR3: TGCGCCAGCAGCTTTGCGGGGGGACAGGGAGATACGCAGTATTTT. It specifies CASSFAGGQGDTQYF. The full variable domain, with the rest looked up from reference TRBV5-1 and TRBJ2-3, is KAGVTQTPRYLIKTRGQQVTLSCSPISGHRSVSWYQQTPGQGLQFLFEYFSETQRNKGNFPGRFSGRQFSNSRSEMNVSTLELGDSALYLCASSFAGGQGDTQYFGPGTRLTVL.

This clone was observed a handful of times. This chain joins TRBV19 and TRBJ1-5; tentatively, D is TRBD1 (6 bases). This CDR3 comprises 16 residues. Germline V CDR1 and CDR2: LNHDA, SQIVND (reference sequence). The V gene lost 5 bases and the J gene lost 6 bases, with 20 bases spanning the gap. In DNA form, the CDR3 reads TGTGCCAGTAGTCCTTCTTTGCAGGGGACCGTTCAGCCCCAGCATTTT. This gives the protein CASSPSLQGTVQPQHF.

This clone was seen just once. The V gene is TRBV10-1, the J gene TRBJ2-5, with TRBD1 matching over 7 bases. The CDR3 runs to 12 residues. The J segment lost 2 bases and the V segment lost 9 bases, leaving 3 bases of the junction unmatched. Germline values: CDR1 WNHNN, CDR2 SYGVQD (reference sequence). The CDR3 is CARVGQQETQYF. As DNA, the CDR3 is TGCGCCAGGGTGGGACAGCAAGAGACCCAGTACTTC.

This chain uses TRBV15 with TRBJ2-7, with D perhaps matching TRBD2 (5 bases). The CDR3 runs to 16 residues. The germline gives CDR1 LNHNV, CDR2 YYDKDF (reference sequence). With 3 bases removed from V and 0 bases from J, the gap between germline ends came to 15 bases. The CDR3 DNA reads TGTGCCACCAGCAGTCCCAAGACGGGGAGCTCCTACGAGCAGTACTTC. Amino acid sequence: CATSSPKTGSSYEQYF.

The chain couples TRBV1 to TRBJ1-2. TRBV1 is given as a pseudogene. The CDR3 length is 17 residues. This chain's CDR3 is CTSSQGCLGDWGYGYTF. The CDR3 DNA reads as TGCACCAGCAGCCAAGGGTGTCTCGGGGATTGGGGTTATGGCTACACCTTC.

This rearrangement joins TRBV27 to TRBJ2-7, with TRBD2 identical over 7 bases. Per the germline V gene, CDR1 is MNHEY and CDR2 is SMNVEV (reference sequence). The ends lost 5 bases at V and 0 bases at J; junction bases unmatched: 7. The CDR3 is made up of 15 amino acids. The CDR3 reads CASSQPSGPSYEQYF. CDR3 nucleotides: TGTGCCAGCAGTCAACCTAGCGGCCCCTCCTACGAGCAGTACTTC.

The rearrangement uses TRBV11-2 and TRBJ1-2; the D is unclear. Trimming pared 0 bases from V and 1 base from J, leaving 9 bases between. This CDR3 has 15 residues. Germline V gives CDR1 SGHAT, CDR2 FQNNGV. The CDR3 region has the DNA TGTGCCAGCAGCTTAGATCCGGGTTATAACTATGGCTACACCTTC. Its translation: CASSLDPGYNYGYTF.

V gene TRBV19 combines with J gene TRBJ1-2, with a possible D match to TRBD1 (5 bases). Trimming pared 6 bases from V and 7 bases from J, leaving 21 bases between. This CDR3 comprises 15 residues. Looked up from germline, CDR1 is LNHDA and CDR2 is SQIVND (reference sequence). The CDR3 coding sequence is TGTGCCAGTAGCGGCGGGACCCCAGGGTCCCCTGGCTACACCTTC. This sequence encodes CASSGGTPGSPGYTF.

This clone was counted once. V usage is TRBV7-3 and J usage is TRBJ2-2; no firm D call. CDR1 is SGHTA and CDR2 is FQGTGA in the germline V gene. The CDR3 covers 14 residues. The V and J ends lost 6 bases and 1 base respectively, with 9 bases between them. DNA of the CDR3: TGTGCCAGCAGTGAGAGCCAGAACACCGGGGAGCTGTTTTTT. Translation gives CASSESQNTGELFF.

This chain joins TRBV10-3 and TRBJ2-1, with 10 bases lining up with TRBD1. The germline V gene has CDR1 ENHRY and CDR2 SYGVKD. The J segment lost 7 bases and the V segment lost 6 bases, leaving 6 bases of the junction unmatched. This CDR3 has 14 amino acids. The CDR3 spells CAISGRDRGNEQFF. CDR3 bases: TGTGCCATCAGCGGCCGGGACAGGGGAAATGAGCAGTTCTTC.

The chain couples TRBV19 to TRBJ2-7, with 11 bases that match TRBD2. V lost 5 bases, J lost 2 bases, and 8 bases stayed unmatched. Germline values: CDR1 LNHDA, CDR2 SQIVND (reference sequence). This CDR3 has 16 amino acids. The CDR3 region is CASSGYTSGGPYEQYF. The CDR3 DNA sequence: TGTGCCAGTAGTGGCTATACTAGCGGGGGTCCCTACGAGCAGTACTTC.

V is TRBV3-1 (or the pseudogene TRBV3-2) and J is TRBJ2-3, with 7 bases identical to TRBD2. The germline V gene encodes CDR1 LGHDT and CDR2 YNNKEL (reference sequence). This CDR3 is 16 amino acids long. V lost 4 bases, J lost 2 bases, and 9 bases stayed unmatched. The CDR3 region is CASSPGGGRTTDTQYF. The CDR3 DNA follows: TGTGCCAGCAGCCCCGGAGGCGGGAGAACCACAGATACGCAGTATTTT.

The V call is TRBV6-2 or TRBV6-3, the J call TRBJ2-4; 8 nucleotides line up with TRBD1. This CDR3 is 19 amino acids long. The V segment lost 5 bases and the J segment 0 bases; nucleotides outside the gene matches: 15. CDR1 is MNHEY and CDR2 is SVGEGT in the germline V gene. This CDR3 reads CASSPGQGGDVRAKNIQYF. CDR3 in DNA: TGTGCCAGCAGTCCAGGACAGGGCGGAGACGTTCGAGCCAAAAACATTCAGTACTTC.

V and J are TRBV7-9 and TRBJ1-5; 8 bases map to TRBD1. CDR3 length: 15 amino acids. Germline CDR1 reads SEHNR; CDR2 reads FQNEAQ (reference sequence). The ends lost 8 bases at V and 7 bases at J; junction bases unmatched: 13. Here the CDR3 DNA reads TGTGCCAGCGGCCCCTCAGGGGGCAGGGACCAGCCCCAGCATTTT. Translated: CASGPSGGRDQPQHF.

This clone was seen once. The chain combines TRBV5-8 with TRBJ2-3; 11 bases agree with TRBD2. Germline V lookup: CDR1 SGHTS, CDR2 YDEGEE. The CDR3 runs 17 residues. V lost 4 bases, J lost 0 bases, and 7 bases stayed unmatched. As DNA, the CDR3 is TGTGCCAGCAGCCGAGGGACTAGCGGATTAAGCACAGATACGCAGTATTTT. Translated, it gives CASSRGTSGLSTDTQYF.

The chain has TRBV27 and TRBJ2-5; 11 bases align to TRBD2. Germline CDR1 reads MNHEY; CDR2 reads SMNVEV (reference sequence). The J segment lost 5 bases and the V segment lost 7 bases, leaving 9 bases of the junction unmatched. The CDR3 is 15 amino acids. The CDR3 DNA is TGTGCCAGCAAAGAAGGTAGCGGGGGGGCCGAGACCCAGTACTTC. This translates into CASKEGSGGAETQYF.